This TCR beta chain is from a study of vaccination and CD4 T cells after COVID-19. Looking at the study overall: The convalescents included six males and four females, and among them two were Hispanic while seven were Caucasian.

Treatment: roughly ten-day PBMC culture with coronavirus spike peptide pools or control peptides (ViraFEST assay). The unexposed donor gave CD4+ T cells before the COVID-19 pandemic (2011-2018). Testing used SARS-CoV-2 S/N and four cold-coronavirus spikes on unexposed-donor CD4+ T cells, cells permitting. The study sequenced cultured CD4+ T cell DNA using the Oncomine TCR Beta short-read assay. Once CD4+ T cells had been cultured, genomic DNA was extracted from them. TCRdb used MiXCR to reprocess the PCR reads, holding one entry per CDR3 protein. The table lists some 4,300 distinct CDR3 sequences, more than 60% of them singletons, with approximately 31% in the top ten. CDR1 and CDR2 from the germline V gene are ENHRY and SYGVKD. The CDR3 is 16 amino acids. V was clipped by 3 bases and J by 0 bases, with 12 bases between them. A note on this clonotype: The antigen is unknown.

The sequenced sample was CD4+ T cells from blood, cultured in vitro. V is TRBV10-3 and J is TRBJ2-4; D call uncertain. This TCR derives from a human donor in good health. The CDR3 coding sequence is TGTGCCATCAGTGATGGCAGCAACCAAGCCAAAAACATTCAGTACTTC. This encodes CAISDGSNQAKNIQYF.